These 31 T cell receptor beta chains share one sample of origin, sequenced in a study of blood T cell dynamics during melanoma immunotherapy. Time point meaning: pre-treatment baseline. Measured with immunoSEQ multiplex PCR; TCRdb has only the in-frame clones, and not every one. The data hold several thousand clones, with around 96% observed a single time. The sequences come from effector memory CD8+ T cells from blood, collected from a patient treated with checkpoint blockade. The receptors originated from a human donor with melanoma.

The chain couples TRBV6-1 to TRBJ2-7; TRBD2 is a possible D gene (6 bases). CDR1 MNHNS and CDR2 SASEGT come from the germline V gene. CDR3 length: 15 residues. The germline V and J ends were trimmed by 3 bases and 2 bases, with 14 bases remaining between them. The CDR3 region has the DNA TGTGCCAGCAGTGAGCCCCGGGGGAGCCCCTACGAGCAGTACTTC. This gives the protein CASSEPRGSPYEQYF.

This rearrangement joins TRBV5-5 to TRBJ1-5; 8 bases line up with TRBD1. J was trimmed by 6 bases and V by 0 bases; bases with no gene match: 5. Germline CDR1 SGHKS, CDR2 YYEKEE (reference sequence). The CDR3 loop spans 15 amino acids. In DNA, the CDR3 is TGTGCCAGCAGCTTGGGGACAGGGTATGGTCAGCCCCAGCATTTT. Encoded protein: CASSLGTGYGQPQHF.

The chain is built from TRBV6-1 and TRBJ2-3; D might be TRBD1 (5 bases). The CDR3 runs to 15 residues. V was cut by 6 bases and J by 3 bases, with 16 bases left in between. Germline V gives CDR1 MNHNS, CDR2 SASEGT. The CDR3 coding sequence is TGTGCCAGCAGCCCCCACCTCCGACAGACAGATACGCAGTATTTT. Translated, it gives CASSPHLRQTDTQYF.

This chain joins TRBV11-2 and TRBJ1-1; no definite D call. Between the trimmed V and J ends, which lost 3 bases and 5 bases, there was a span of 4 bases. The CDR3 spans 11 residues. Germline CDR1 is SGHAT and CDR2 is FQNNGV. CDR3 protein: CASSLGTEAFF. The CDR3 coding sequence is TGTGCCAGCAGCTTGGGAACTGAAGCTTTCTTT.

This chain joins TRBV9 and TRBJ2-3, with 9 bases lining up with TRBD2. This CDR3 has 17 amino acids. The V segment lost 3 bases and the J segment 5 bases; nucleotides outside the gene matches: 13. Germline V lookup: CDR1 SGDLS, CDR2 YYNGEE. The CDR3 spells CASSEGNSGSDGDTQYF. DNA of the CDR3: TGTGCCAGCAGCGAGGGGAATAGCGGGAGCGATGGAGATACGCAGTATTTT.

The V gene is TRBV13, the J gene TRBJ2-1, with 10 bases that match TRBD2. J was trimmed by 5 bases and V by 1 base; bases with no gene match: 8. The V gene's germline CDR1 is PRHDT and CDR2 FYEKMQ (reference sequence). The CDR3 contains 17 residues. CDR3 DNA: TGTGCCAGCAGCTTAGAGGGGACTAGCGCCCTACACAATGAGCAGTTCTTC. This translates into CASSLEGTSALHNEQFF.

This chain links TRBV29-1 with TRBJ2-3, with D tentatively TRBD1 (5 bases). V was pared by 1 base and J by 0 bases, with 5 bases between. The CDR3 totals 13 residues. The V gene's germline CDR1 is SQVTM and CDR2 ANQGSEA. Here the CDR3 reads CSVEGGSTDTQYF. The CDR3 DNA reads as TGCAGCGTTGAAGGGGGCAGCACAGATACGCAGTATTTT.

The J gene is TRBJ2-2, the V gene TRBV7-9; the match to TRBD1 covers 8 bases. This CDR3 is built from 16 residues. The ends lost 5 bases at V and 7 bases at J; junction bases unmatched: 12. Looked up from germline, CDR1 is SEHNR and CDR2 is FQNEAQ (reference sequence). The CDR3 loop reads CASSPRGPAQVGELFF. DNA of the CDR3: TGTGCCAGCAGCCCCAGGGGGCCAGCCCAAGTCGGGGAGCTGTTTTTT.

This clone was seen once. The chain employs TRBV2 and TRBJ2-7; no definite D call. This CDR3 is built from 11 residues. Germline CDR1 and CDR2: SNHLY and FYNNEI. The V gene lost 5 bases and the J gene lost 6 bases, with 8 bases spanning the gap. The CDR3 protein is CASSTDREQYF. Here the CDR3 DNA reads TGTGCCAGCAGTACGGACCGCGAGCAGTACTTC.

This chain links TRBV4-1 with TRBJ1-2; 7 bases align to TRBD1. CDR3 length: 15 residues. Germline trimming cut 5 bases from V and 3 bases from J; bases unmatched to any gene: 9. CDR1 MGHRA and CDR2 YSYEKL come from the germline V gene. CDR3 nucleotide sequence: TGCGCCAGCAGCACTCGACAGGGAATACACTATGGCTACACCTTC. Protein sequence: CASSTRQGIHYGYTF.

CDR3 residues: CASSSWTRQETQYF. The CDR3, as DNA: TGTGCCAGCAGTAGCTGGACGAGACAAGAGACCCAGTACTTC. V usage is TRBV6-6 and J usage is TRBJ2-5, with unresolved D. Germline CDR1 MNHNY, CDR2 SVGAGI (reference sequence). Trimming took off 5 bases at V and 2 bases at J, with 12 bases between the two ends. This CDR3 has 14 residues.

The chain joins TRBV7-8 to TRBJ2-7, with 7 bases fitting TRBD1. This CDR3 is built from 15 residues. Germline CDR1 reads SGHVS; CDR2 reads FQNEAQ. Losses at the gene ends were 5 bases for V and 2 bases for J; bases not matched to a gene: 9. The CDR3 nucleotides are TGTGCCAGCAGCCCCTCAGCCACAGGGGCCTACGAGCAGTACTTC. Encoded protein: CASSPSATGAYEQYF.

This clone came up once. The rearrangement links TRBV4-1 to TRBJ2-7, with unresolved D. Trimming removed 1 base at V and 6 bases at J, with 16 bases between. The CDR3 loop spans 15 amino acids. Germline V gene lookup returns CDR1 MGHRA and CDR2 YSYEKL. CDR3 protein: CASSQVQVGNGEQYF. CDR3 coding DNA: TGCGCCAGCAGCCAAGTCCAGGTAGGCAACGGCGAGCAGTACTTC.

The rearrangement uses TRBV28 and TRBJ2-1; D might be TRBD1 or TRBD2, each matching 6 bases. CDR3 length: 15 residues. Trimming removed 6 bases from V and 10 bases from J, with 22 bases in between. Germline V gene lookup returns CDR1 MDHEN and CDR2 SYDVKM. The CDR3 protein is CASRLDGGALWEQFF. In DNA form, the CDR3 reads TGTGCCAGCAGACTTGACGGGGGCGCTTTATGGGAGCAGTTCTTC.

This sequence joins TRBV13 and TRBJ2-3; D assignment may be TRBD1 or TRBD2 (5 bases each). The V end was cut by 4 bases, the J end by 2 bases, with 10 bases between. The CDR3 extends over 14 amino acids. The germline CDR1 and CDR2 sequences are PRHDT and FYEKMQ (reference sequence). CDR3 DNA sequence: TGTGCCAGCAGCTGGGGACGGACCACAGATACGCAGTATTTT. This gives the protein CASSWGRTTDTQYF.

The V call is TRBV7-3, the J call TRBJ2-3, with D possibly matching TRBD2 (6 bases). Germline V gene lookup returns CDR1 SGHTA and CDR2 FQGTGA. V gave up 3 bases and J gave up 0 bases, with 10 bases separating them. The CDR3 has 15 residues. CDR3 in DNA: TGTGCCAGCAGCTTCGGACTAACAAGCACAGATACGCAGTATTTT. Its protein product is CASSFGLTSTDTQYF.

The sample holds one count of this clone. The chain carries TRBV27 and TRBJ2-1; TRBD2 matches 12 bases. J gave up 2 bases and V 5 bases, and 7 bases lay outside the gene matches. CDR1 MNHEY and CDR2 SMNVEV come from the germline V gene (reference sequence). This CDR3 contains 17 residues. The CDR3 DNA follows: TGTGCCAGCAGTCTCCCGACTAGCGGGAGCCCCTACAATGAGCAGTTCTTC. Its protein product is CASSLPTSGSPYNEQFF.

The V gene is TRBV28, the J gene TRBJ2-7; 10 bases line up with TRBD2. CDR1 MDHEN and CDR2 SYDVKM come from the germline V gene. J was trimmed by 0 bases and V by 8 bases; bases with no gene match: 7. The CDR3 length is 15 residues. In nucleotides, the CDR3 is TGTGCCAGCGCCGGACTAGCGGAAAGCTCCTACGAGCAGTACTTC. Translated: CASAGLAESSYEQYF.

The chain couples TRBV11-2 to TRBJ2-1, with TRBD1 identical over 8 bases. The CDR3 loop spans 15 amino acids. Germline CDR1 is SGHAT and CDR2 is FQNNGV. V lost 5 bases, J lost 7 bases, and 10 bases stayed unmatched. DNA for the CDR3: TGTGCCAGCAGCCCTACGGGGACAGGTTGGAATGAGCAGTTCTTC. This sequence encodes CASSPTGTGWNEQFF.

DNA for the CDR3: TGTGCCAGCAGCGAGGGGGACAGGGAGGGAGATACGCAGTATTTT. Translation: CASSEGDREGDTQYF. The chain recombines TRBV9 with TRBJ2-3; 9 bases fit TRBD1. The CDR3 extends over 15 amino acids. The germline gives CDR1 SGDLS, CDR2 YYNGEE. V shed 3 bases, J shed 5 bases, and the junction held 7 bases outside the gene matches.

This chain links TRBV28 with TRBJ2-3, with D hard to call. Germline V gene data show CDR1 as MDHEN and CDR2 as SYDVKM. Trimming shortened V by 3 bases and J by 5 bases, and 15 bases separated the two germline ends. CDR3 size: 15 residues. CDR3 loop: CASSFPTTTLDTQYF. Written as DNA, the CDR3 is TGTGCCAGCAGTTTCCCCACTACTACCCTAGATACGCAGTATTTT.

This chain connects TRBV10-1 to TRBJ2-5, with 11 bases identical to TRBD2. With the DNA end fitting TRBJ2-7 better, the J assignment may be wrong. The CDR3 consists of 14 residues. The V gene's germline CDR1 is WNHNN and CDR2 SYGVQD (reference sequence). As DNA, the CDR3 is TGCGCCAGACAAGGGACTAGCGGCTCCTACGAGCAGTACTTC. This gives the protein CARQGTSGSYEQYF.

V and J are TRBV5-1 and TRBJ2-5; 8 bases fit TRBD1. V was clipped by 4 bases and J by 5 bases; unmatched bases: 7. CDR1 SGHRS and CDR2 YFSETQ come from the germline V gene. The CDR3 is 14 amino acids. The CDR3 reads CASSPRDRRETQYF. In DNA form, the CDR3 reads TGCGCCAGCAGCCCGAGGGACAGGCGGGAGACCCAGTACTTC. Complete variable domain (other parts from reference TRBV5-1 and TRBJ2-5): KAGVTQTPRYLIKTRGQQVTLSCSPISGHRSVSWYQQTPGQGLQFLFEYFSETQRNKGNFPGRFSGRQFSNSRSEMNVSTLELGDSALYLCASSPRDRRETQYFGPGTRLLVL.

This chain joins TRBV2 and TRBJ2-7, with 10 bases identical to TRBD2. V dropped 5 bases and J dropped 6; count of bases not matched to a gene: 19. Germline V lookup: CDR1 SNHLY, CDR2 FYNNEI. The CDR3 runs to 18 residues. This CDR3 reads CASSHLSVTSGRGAEQYF. As DNA, the CDR3 is TGTGCCAGCAGTCACCTAAGCGTGACTAGCGGGCGGGGGGCCGAGCAGTACTTC.

This chain connects TRBV6-6 to TRBJ2-5; perhaps TRBD2 as D (6 bases). V shed 0 bases and J shed 4 bases, with 12 bases lying between them. CDR1 and CDR2 from the germline V gene are MNHNY and SVGAGI (reference sequence). CDR3 size: 15 residues. CDR3 in amino acids: CASSYSGGEGETQYF. CDR3 sequence (DNA): TGTGCCAGCAGTTACTCGGGGGGTGAGGGAGAGACCCAGTACTTC.

The V gene is TRBV9, the J gene TRBJ2-1, with D perhaps matching TRBD2 (5 bases). Germline CDR1 SGDLS, CDR2 YYNGEE. There are 15 residues in the CDR3. Trimming took off 0 bases at V and 7 bases at J, with 14 bases between the two ends. This CDR3 reads CASSVAEGPGNEQFF. The CDR3 DNA follows: TGTGCCAGCAGCGTAGCCGAGGGCCCGGGAAATGAGCAGTTCTTC.

Comments on this clone: No DNA is shown, since the ends of the CDR3 on it are uncertain; the CDR3 is the one TCRdb lists. This chain uses TRBV19 with TRBJ2-2; TRBD2 reflects the table's D call only, with no check against the DNA. The CDR3 is 12 residues long, counting both termini. CDR1 LNHDA and CDR2 SQIVND come from the germline V gene (reference sequence). The CDR3 loop reads CASTSGTGELFF.

J is TRBJ1-5 and V is TRBV5-5, with D hard to call. With 0 bases removed from V and 4 bases from J, the gap between germline ends came to 17 bases. The CDR3 spans 17 residues. CDR1 and CDR2 (germline): SGHKS, YYEKEE (reference sequence). CDR3 sequence (DNA): TGTGCCAGCAGCTTGGCGGAGATCCTCGGTAAAAATCAGCCCCAGCATTTT. The encoded protein is CASSLAEILGKNQPQHF.

The rearrangement joins TRBV9 to TRBJ2-3; D gene uncertain. The CDR3 extends over 13 amino acids. The V and J ends lost 2 bases and 3 bases respectively, with 7 bases between them. Germline V CDR1 and CDR2: SGDLS, YYNGEE. Written as DNA, the CDR3 is TGTGCCAGCAGCGTCGGTGGAACAGATACGCAGTATTTT. Its protein product is CASSVGGTDTQYF.

The V call is TRBV7-3, the J call TRBJ2-1, with a tentative D call TRBD2 (6 bases). Germline loops: CDR1 SGHTA, CDR2 FQGTGA. The V and J ends lost 3 bases and 7 bases respectively, with 16 bases between them. This CDR3 is 15 amino acids long. CDR3 amino acids: CASSLRLGLGNEQFF. Here the CDR3 DNA reads TGTGCCAGCAGCTTGCGACTAGGCCTAGGGAATGAGCAGTTCTTC.

The chain is built from TRBV7-2 and TRBJ2-1, with D unresolved. CDR1 is SGHTA, CDR2 FQGNSA, per germline. The CDR3 has 14 amino acids. Trimming shortened V by 2 bases and J by 4 bases, and 9 bases separated the two germline ends. As DNA, the CDR3 is TGTGCCAGCAGCTTACGTGGGATATACAATGAGCAGTTCTTC. Translated, it gives CASSLRGIYNEQFF.